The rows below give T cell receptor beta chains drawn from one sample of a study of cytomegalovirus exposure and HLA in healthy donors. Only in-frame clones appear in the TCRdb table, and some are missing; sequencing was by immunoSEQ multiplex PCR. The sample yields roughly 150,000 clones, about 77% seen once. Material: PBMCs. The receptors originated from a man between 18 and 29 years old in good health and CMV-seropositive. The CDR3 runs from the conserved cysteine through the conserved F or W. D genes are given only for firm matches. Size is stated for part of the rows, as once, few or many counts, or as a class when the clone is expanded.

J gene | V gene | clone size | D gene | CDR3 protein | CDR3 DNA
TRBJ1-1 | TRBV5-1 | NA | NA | CASSLEAGVNTEAFF | TGCGCCAGCAGCTTGGAGGCAGGGGTGAACACTGAAGCTTTCTTT
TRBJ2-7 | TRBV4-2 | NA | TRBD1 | CASSRDRDSYEQYF | TGTGCCAGCAGCCGGGACAGGGACTCCTACGAGCAGTACTTC
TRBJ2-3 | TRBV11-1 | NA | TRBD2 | CASSLVVGGGTDTQYF | TGTGCCAGCAGCTTAGTTGTGGGGGGGGGCACAGATACGCAGTATTTT
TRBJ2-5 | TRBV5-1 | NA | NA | CASSLLVGGQETQYF | TGCGCCAGCAGCTTACTAGTGGGGGGCCAAGAGACCCAGTACTTC
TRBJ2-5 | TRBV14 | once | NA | CASSQDRMTQYF | TGTGCCAGCAGCCAAGATAGAATGACCCAGTACTTC
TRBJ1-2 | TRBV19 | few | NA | CASSIDASGNYGYTF | TGTGCCAGTAGTATAGATGCGTCGGGTAACTATGGCTACACCTTC
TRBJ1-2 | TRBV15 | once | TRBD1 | CATRQGAGYGYTF | TGTGCCACGCGACAGGGGGCGGGCTATGGCTACACCTTC
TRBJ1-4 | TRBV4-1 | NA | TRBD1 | CASRGQGAEKLFF | TGCGCCAGCAGGGGACAGGGGGCGGAAAAACTGTTTTTT
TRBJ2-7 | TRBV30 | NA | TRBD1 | CAWSRGTGNEQYF | TGTGCCTGGAGTAGAGGGACAGGGAACGAGCAGTACTTC
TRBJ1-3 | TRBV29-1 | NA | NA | CSVDAGTGSGNTIYF | TGCAGCGTTGATGCTGGCACGGGCTCTGGAAACACCATATATTTT